The next 30 T cell receptor beta chains were all read from a single sample in a study of blood T cell repertoires in COVID-19. Only in-frame clones appear in the TCRdb table, and some are missing; sequencing was by immunoSEQ multiplex PCR. The data contain fewer than 300,000 clones, roughly 86% of them singletons. Sequenced input: peripheral blood. Source of these receptors: a man aged 35 to 55 who had recovered from COVID-19.

This chain links TRBV7-2 with TRBJ1-2, with a possible D match to TRBD1 (5 bases). The V end lost 6 bases, the J end lost 2 bases, and 16 bases lay between the germline ends. The germline CDR1 and CDR2 sequences are SGHTA and FQGNSA. The length of the CDR3 is 15 residues. CDR3 in DNA: TGTGCCAGCAGAACTCAACCCGGGGGAAACTATGGCTACACCTTC. The encoded protein is CASRTQPGGNYGYTF.

This chain joins TRBV5-5 and TRBJ1-4, with unresolved D. V lost 4 bases and J lost 4, with 17 bases in between. The CDR3 totals 16 residues. Germline lookup yields CDR1 SGHKS and CDR2 YYEKEE (reference sequence). The CDR3 nucleotides are TGTGCCAGCAGCCCGAACGCCGGAGGAGTTAATGAAAAACTGTTTTTT. This encodes CASSPNAGGVNEKLFF.

The gene calls are TRBV19 and TRBJ1-2; no reliable D call. Between the trimmed V and J ends, which lost 0 bases and 4 bases, there was a span of 18 bases. The CDR3 loop spans 17 amino acids. CDR1 and CDR2 (germline): LNHDA, SQIVND (reference sequence). DNA for the CDR3: TGTGCCAGTAGTATAGATCAGCCGACGGTAGGAGCCTATGGCTACACCTTC. Its translation: CASSIDQPTVGAYGYTF.

The V call is TRBV4-2, the J call TRBJ2-1; D is perhaps TRBD1 (6 bases). The CDR3 covers 16 residues. From germline, CDR1 is LGHNA and CDR2 YNFKEQ. Trimming left V 4 bases short and J 0 bases short, with 13 bases between. CDR3 amino acids: CASSPPRGSSYNEQFF. CDR3 bases: TGTGCCAGCAGCCCGCCTAGGGGGAGCTCCTACAATGAGCAGTTCTTC.

This rearrangement joins TRBV12-3 or TRBV12-4 to TRBJ2-7; TRBD1 is a possible D gene (5 bases). Deletions cut 8 bases from V and 0 bases from J, with 11 bases between. The length of the CDR3 is 13 residues. For the CDR3, the DNA is TGTGCCAGCGCGATTGGGGCCTCCTACGAGCAGTACTTC. Encoded protein: CASAIGASYEQYF.

The rearrangement joins TRBV7-2 to TRBJ2-7; 11 bases are a match to TRBD2. Germline V gene data show CDR1 as SGHTA and CDR2 as FQGNSA. The CDR3 totals 18 residues. V was pared by 6 bases and J by 3 bases, with 16 bases of the junction left unmatched. The CDR3 region is CASSLHARTSGWGYEQYF. CDR3 DNA: TGTGCCAGCAGTTTACATGCCCGGACTAGCGGGTGGGGCTACGAGCAGTACTTC.

The chain carries TRBV3-1 (or the pseudogene TRBV3-2) and TRBJ1-2; maybe TRBD1 (5 bases). V lost 1 base, J lost 4 bases, and 16 bases lay in between. Germline CDR1 reads LGHDT; CDR2 reads YNNKEL (reference sequence). The CDR3 consists of 16 residues. CDR3 protein: CASSQVFGQGVYGYTF. CDR3 bases: TGTGCCAGCAGCCAAGTTTTTGGGCAGGGCGTCTATGGCTACACCTTC.

The J gene is TRBJ1-1, the V gene TRBV7-8; no definite D call. The CDR3 extends over 13 amino acids. The V end lost 3 bases, the J end lost 1 base, and 6 bases lay between the germline ends. Germline V gene sequence: CDR1 SGHVS, CDR2 FQNEAQ. The CDR3 loop is CASSLRANTEAFF. The CDR3 bases are TGTGCCAGCAGCTTGAGGGCGAACACTGAAGCTTTCTTT.

The gene calls are TRBV6-5 and TRBJ2-5; D is uncertain. The CDR3 sequence is 15 residues long. Trimming removed 6 bases from V and 1 base from J, with 15 bases in between. The germline CDR1 and CDR2 sequences are MNHEY and SVGAGI. The CDR3 nucleotides are TGTGCCAGCAGACCCCATACCGGAGCCCAAGAGACCCAGTACTTC. It translates to CASRPHTGAQETQYF.

The CDR3 reads CASSLLASGGAYTQYF. The DNA of the CDR3 is TGCGCCAGCAGCTTGTTGGCTAGCGGGGGGGCATATACGCAGTATTTT. The V and J genes are TRBV5-1 and TRBJ2-3; 12 positions agree with TRBD2. With V trimmed by 1 base and J by 7 bases, 7 bases remained unmatched. CDR3 length: 16 amino acids. Germline CDR1 reads SGHRS; CDR2 reads YFSETQ.

This clone occurred a few times. The CDR3 reads CASSPGRVNTEAFF. CDR3 DNA sequence: TGTGCCAGCAGTCCTGGCAGGGTGAACACTGAAGCTTTCTTT. J is TRBJ1-1 and V is TRBV6-5; TRBD1 is a possible D gene (5 bases). The CDR3 extends over 14 amino acids. Germline V gives CDR1 MNHEY, CDR2 SVGAGI. V was clipped by 5 bases and J by 0 bases, with 10 bases between them.

The gene calls are TRBV3-1 (or the pseudogene TRBV3-2) and TRBJ1-1; D not resolved. This CDR3 has 13 residues. Germline values: CDR1 LGHDT, CDR2 YNNKEL (reference sequence). Between the trimmed V and J ends, which lost 0 bases and 5 bases, there was a span of 7 bases. The CDR3 is CASSQDRWTEAFF. For the CDR3, the DNA is TGTGCCAGCAGCCAAGATCGGTGGACTGAAGCTTTCTTT.

The chain couples TRBV5-1 to TRBJ2-3; D possibly corresponds to TRBD1 (5 bases). V lost 0 bases to trimming and J lost 6 bases, with 11 bases between them. This CDR3 region has 14 residues. Germline V gene lookup returns CDR1 SGHRS and CDR2 YFSETQ. CDR3 sequence: CASSLVGQKDTQYF. CDR3 in DNA: TGCGCCAGCAGCTTGGTGGGGCAAAAGGATACGCAGTATTTT.

The chain has TRBV9 and TRBJ1-2; 8 bases line up with TRBD1. V gave up 1 base and J gave up 6 bases; unmatched junction bases: 5. CDR3 length: 14 amino acids. Germline CDR1 is SGDLS and CDR2 is YYNGEE. Written as DNA, the CDR3 is TGTGCCAGCAGCGTACGGCAGGGGGCGGATGGCTACACCTTC. It is translated as CASSVRQGADGYTF. Full variable domain (outside the CDR3, taken from reference TRBV9 and TRBJ1-2): DSGVTQTPKHLITATGQRVTLRCSPRSGDLSVYWYQQSLDQGLQFLIQYYNGEERAKGNILERFSAQQFPDLHSELNLSSLELGDSALYFCASSVRQGADGYTFGSGTRLTVV.

This clone has only one observation. V is TRBV24-1 and J is TRBJ1-5; 7 bases agree with TRBD1. The CDR3 consists of 14 residues. V shed 7 bases and J 1 base; nucleotides not matched to a gene: 3. Germline assignment: CDR1 KGHDR and CDR2 SFDVKD. The CDR3 sequence: CATSDRVSNQPQHF. DNA for the CDR3: TGTGCCACCAGCGACAGGGTCAGCAATCAGCCCCAGCATTTT.

This chain joins TRBV15 and TRBJ2-5, with 8 positions matching TRBD2. J was trimmed by 2 bases and V by 3 bases; bases with no gene match: 5. Germline V gives CDR1 LNHNV, CDR2 YYDKDF (reference sequence). CDR3 length: 15 amino acids. The CDR3 nucleotides read TGTGCCACCAGCAGGGAGAGCGGGGGACAAGAGACCCAGTACTTC. Protein sequence: CATSRESGGQETQYF.

The chain uses TRBV27 and TRBJ2-7; weak D call: TRBD1 (6 bases). Germline V lookup: CDR1 MNHEY, CDR2 SMNVEV (reference sequence). The CDR3 has 16 amino acids. V was trimmed by 4 bases and J by 2 bases, leaving 18 bases between them. The CDR3 DNA follows: TGTGCCAGCAGTTCATCGAGGTGGGACACTACCTACGAGCAGTACTTC. Translating it yields CASSSSRWDTTYEQYF.

The chain has TRBV4-3 and TRBJ2-1; 12 nucleotides match TRBD2. CDR3 length equals 13 residues. In germline, CDR1 is LGHNA, CDR2 YSLEER. After removal of 1 base from V and 13 bases from J, the junction contained 2 bases not matched to a gene. The CDR3 DNA reads TGCGCCAGCAGCCAAGTGACTAGCGGGAGACAGTTCTTC. Protein product: CASSQVTSGRQFF.

This chain connects TRBV4-2 to TRBJ2-7; tentative D call: TRBD2 (6 bases). CDR3 length equals 14 residues. Germline CDR1 reads LGHNA; CDR2 reads YNFKEQ. The V gene lost 4 bases and the J gene lost 0 bases, with 10 bases spanning the gap. CDR3 in DNA: TGTGCCAGCAGCCGGGGGAGGAACTCCTACGAGCAGTACTTC. Its protein is CASSRGRNSYEQYF.

The chain has TRBV19 and TRBJ1-2, with TRBD1 matching 7 bases. Unmatched junction bases numbered 29, after V lost 7 bases and J lost 3 bases. The CDR3 is made up of 21 amino acids. Germline V gene data show CDR1 as LNHDA and CDR2 as SQIVND (reference sequence). This CDR3 reads CASIPPTGRRKMGFSDYGYTF. The CDR3 coding sequence is TGTGCCAGTATCCCCCCGACAGGGAGAAGGAAAATGGGTTTTAGCGACTATGGCTACACCTTC.

V and J are TRBV20-1 and TRBJ2-3; 8 bases agree with TRBD2. Germline assignment: CDR1 DFQATT and CDR2 SNEGSKA (reference sequence). The CDR3 sequence is 14 residues long. Trimming cost V 3 bases and J 5 bases; bases outside gene matches: 7. The DNA for the CDR3 is TGCAGTGCTAGTAGGGCGGGAGGCGTAGATACGCAGTATTTT. As protein: CSASRAGGVDTQYF.

The rearrangement joins TRBV6-6 to TRBJ2-5, with 11 nucleotides matching TRBD2. The V gene's germline CDR1 is MNHNY and CDR2 SVGAGI (reference sequence). This CDR3 contains 14 residues. V was pared by 6 bases and J by 2 bases, with 2 bases of the junction left unmatched. As DNA, the CDR3 is TGTGCCAGCAGACCTAGCGGGGGGCAAGAGACCCAGTACTTC. This sequence encodes CASRPSGGQETQYF.

The V gene is TRBV5-6, the J gene TRBJ2-3; a possible D gene is TRBD2 (5 bases). The CDR3 is 14 amino acids. The V and J ends lost 6 bases and 4 bases respectively, with 15 bases between them. In germline, CDR1 is SGHDT, CDR2 YYEEEE. CDR3 region: CASTRTAFPDTQYF. In DNA form, the CDR3 reads TGTGCCAGCACCAGGACTGCCTTCCCAGATACGCAGTATTTT. Looking up the rest from reference TRBV5-6 and TRBJ2-3 gives the full variable domain: DAGVTQSPTHLIKTRGQQVTLRCSPKSGHDTVSWYQQALGQGPQFIFQYYEEEERQRGNFPDRFSGHQFPNYSSELNVNALLLGDSALYLCASTRTAFPDTQYFGPGTRLTVL.

J is TRBJ2-4 and V is TRBV2; TRBD2 matches at 9 bases. J gave up 6 bases and V 1 base, and 4 bases lay outside the gene matches. The CDR3 extends over 15 amino acids. CDR1 and CDR2 from the germline V gene are SNHLY and FYNNEI. The CDR3 DNA reads as TGTGCCAGCAGTGAAGGCCTAGCGGGGATAAACATTCAGTACTTC. Translation gives CASSEGLAGINIQYF.

J is TRBJ2-6 and V is TRBV19; a weak D match, TRBD1 (6 bases). With 3 bases removed from V and 2 bases from J, the gap between germline ends came to 14 bases. From germline, CDR1 is LNHDA and CDR2 SQIVND (reference sequence). The CDR3 consists of 17 residues. In DNA, the CDR3 is TGTGCCAGTAGTATTTGGCAGGGGCAAGCTGGGGCCAACGTCCTGACTTTC. This encodes CASSIWQGQAGANVLTF.

This chain connects TRBV9 to TRBJ1-2; perhaps TRBD1 as D (5 bases). CDR3 length: 14 amino acids. Germline CDR1 reads SGDLS; CDR2 reads YYNGEE. V shed 3 bases and J shed 3 bases, with 12 bases lying between them. The DNA for the CDR3 is TGTGCCAGCAGCGGACAGTCTTATGACTATGGCTACACCTTC. Translating it yields CASSGQSYDYGYTF.

DNA for the CDR3: TGTGCAAGTCGCCCCGGACTAGCGGGGAGCACAGATACGCAGTATTTT. Translating gives CASRPGLAGSTDTQYF. The chain is built from TRBV12-2 and TRBJ2-3; the tabulated D call, TRBD2, remains unverified against the DNA. TRBV12-2 is a listed pseudogene. There are 16 residues in the CDR3.

The V gene is TRBV6-1, the J gene TRBJ2-3; 8 bases fit TRBD2. The germline V gene has CDR1 MNHNS and CDR2 SASEGT. The CDR3 has 17 residues. Trimming cost V 6 bases and J 1 base; bases outside gene matches: 12. The CDR3 bases are TGTGCCAGCAGCGAACTTTCAGGGCGGGGGGGCACAGATACGCAGTATTTT. Translated: CASSELSGRGGTDTQYF.

The rearrangement joins TRBV2 to TRBJ2-5, with a possible D match to TRBD2 (6 bases). Germline values: CDR1 SNHLY, CDR2 FYNNEI. This CDR3 has 12 residues. V lost 10 bases and J lost 4, with 13 bases in between. CDR3 in DNA: TGTGCCACAGGAGGGGTGGTAGAGACCCAGTACTTC. Residues: CATGGVVETQYF.

CDR3 amino acids: CASSLSTSRDEQFF. In nucleotides, the CDR3 is TGTGCCAGCAGCTTGTCGACTAGTCGGGATGAGCAGTTCTTC. The rearrangement uses TRBV5-8 and TRBJ2-1; tentatively, D is TRBD2 (6 bases). This CDR3 has 14 amino acids. The ends were cut back, 1 base at V and 8 bases at J, with 13 bases in the middle. Germline V lookup: CDR1 SGHTS, CDR2 YDEGEE.